The T cell receptor (beta chain) under discussion was sequenced for a study of blood T cell repertoires in COVID-19. Here immunoSEQ multiplex PCR was the method, and the copy in TCRdb shows in-frame clones only, minus some. The sample records 80,000 to 100,000 clones, approximately 79% being singletons. CDR3 length equals 13 residues. V lost 2 bases and J lost 9, with 10 bases in between. Germline CDR1 MDHEN, CDR2 SYDVKM. Specimen: peripheral blood. The chain has TRBV28 and TRBJ1-4; no reliable D call. The TCR was taken from a man aged 65 to 85 with COVID-19, enrolled during active disease. In DNA, the CDR3 is TGTGCCAGCAGTTTACCTCTCCTACAAAAACTGTTTTTT. This encodes CASSLPLLQKLFF.